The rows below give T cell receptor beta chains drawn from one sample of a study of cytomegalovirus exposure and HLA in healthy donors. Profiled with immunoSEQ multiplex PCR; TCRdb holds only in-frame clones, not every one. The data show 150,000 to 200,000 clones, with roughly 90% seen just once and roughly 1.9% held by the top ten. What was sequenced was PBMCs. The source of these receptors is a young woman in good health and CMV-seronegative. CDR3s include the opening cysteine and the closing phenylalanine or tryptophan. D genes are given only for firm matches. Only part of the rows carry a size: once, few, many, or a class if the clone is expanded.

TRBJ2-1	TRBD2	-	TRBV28	CASSPGLAGNNEQFF	TGTGCCAGCAGTCCAGGACTAGCGGGGAACAATGAGCAGTTCTTC
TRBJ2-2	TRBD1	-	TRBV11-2	CASDRGNTGELFF	TGTGCCAGTGACAGGGGGAACACCGGGGAGCTGTTTTTT
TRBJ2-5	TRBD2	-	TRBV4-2	CASSPKGPLAGGETQYF	TGTGCCAGCAGCCCCAAGGGACCACTAGCGGGCGGAGAGACCCAGTACTTC
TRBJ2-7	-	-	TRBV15	CATSRELLGGYEQYF	TGTGCCACCAGCAGAGAGTTACTAGGTGGCTACGAGCAGTACTTC
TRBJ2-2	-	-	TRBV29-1	CSSSGGNTGELFF	TGCAGCTCGAGTGGCGGTAACACCGGGGAGCTGTTTTTT
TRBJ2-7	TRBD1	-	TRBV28	CASNDRGISYEQYF	TGTGCCAGCAACGACAGGGGGATTTCCTACGAGCAGTACTTC
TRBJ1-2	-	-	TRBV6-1	CASSEVGAGENGYTF	TGTGCCAGCAGTGAAGTGGGGGCAGGGGAGAATGGCTACACCTTC
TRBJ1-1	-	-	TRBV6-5	CASSGRLNTEAFF	TGTGCCAGCAGCGGTAGATTGAACACTGAAGCTTTCTTT
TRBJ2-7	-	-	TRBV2	CASSVFRANEQYF	TGTGCCAGCAGTGTGTTCAGGGCCAACGAGCAGTACTTC
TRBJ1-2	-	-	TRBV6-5	CASSYSISTPGYTF	TGTGCCAGCAGTTACTCGATATCGACACCTGGCTACACCTTC
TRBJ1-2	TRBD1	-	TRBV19	CASSITTGGIDGYTF	TGTGCCAGTAGTATCACGACAGGGGGCATTGATGGCTACACCTTC
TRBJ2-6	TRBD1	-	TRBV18	CASSPLTGGAGANVLTF	TGTGCCAGCTCACCTTTGACAGGGGGCGCTGGGGCCAACGTCCTGACTTTC
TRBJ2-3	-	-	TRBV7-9	CASSLQGRTDTQYF	TGTGCCAGCAGCTTACAGGGGAGAACAGATACGCAGTATTTT
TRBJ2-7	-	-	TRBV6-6	CASSYSGGVSYEQYF	TGTGCCAGCAGTTATAGTGGAGGGGTCTCCTACGAGCAGTACTTC
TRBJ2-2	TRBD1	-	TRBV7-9	CASSEGQVQGAVF	TGTGCAAGCAGTGAGGGACAGGTCCAGGGAGCTGTTTTT
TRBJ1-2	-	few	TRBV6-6	CASSRSSALYGYTF	TGTGCCAGCAGTCGGTCTTCAGCGCTCTATGGCTACACCTTC
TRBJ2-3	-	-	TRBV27	CASSFTGSEDTQYF	TGTGCCAGCAGTTTTACCGGGAGTGAGGATACGCAGTATTTT
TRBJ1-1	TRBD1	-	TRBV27	CASSKTGYTEAFF	TGTGCCAGCAGTAAGACAGGGTACACTGAAGCTTTCTTT
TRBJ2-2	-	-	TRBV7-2	CASSLDPLLGELFF	TGTGCCAGCAGCTTAGATCCCCTCCTCGGGGAGCTGTTTTTT
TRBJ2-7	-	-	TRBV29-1	CSVEKGDYEQYF	TGCAGCGTTGAAAAGGGGGACTACGAGCAGTACTTC
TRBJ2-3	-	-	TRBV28	CASSLRTDTQYF	TGTGCCAGCAGTTTACGGACAGATACGCAGTATTTT
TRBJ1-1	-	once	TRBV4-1	CASSQDFFGSPQNTEAFF	TGCGCCAGCAGCCAAGATTTTTTCGGGTCTCCACAGAACACTGAAGCTTTCTTT
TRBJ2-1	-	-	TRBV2	CASRRDRLVTYEQFF	TGTGCCAGCAGGAGAGACCGACTGGTCACGTATGAGCAGTTCTTC
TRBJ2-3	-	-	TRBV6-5	CASRARGDSTDTQYF	TGTGCCAGCAGAGCCCGGGGTGATAGCACAGATACGCAGTATTTT
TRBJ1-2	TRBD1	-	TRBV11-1	CASSLEGQPNYGYTF	TGTGCCAGCAGCTTAGAGGGACAGCCTAACTATGGCTACACCTTC
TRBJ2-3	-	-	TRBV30	CAWSVTGPPGDF	TGTGCCTGGAGTGTAACGGGTCCACCCGGAGATTTT
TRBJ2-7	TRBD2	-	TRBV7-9	CSSSGTGYEQYF	TGTTCCAGCAGCGGGACTGGGTACGAGCAGTACTTC